The 3 T cell receptor beta chains below come from one sample, sequenced in a study of cytomegalovirus exposure and HLA in healthy donors (dated by TCRdb to about 2017). The receptor library was made with the immunoSEQ multiplex PCR assay. For the multiplex PCR, a mixture combining 60 forward primers for TCR Vbeta segments and 13 reverse primers for TCR Jbeta segments was used. This is the immuneACCESS table as TCRdb keeps it, with only in-frame sequences that have V and J called. A part of the clones is gone; compared with another copy, unresolved V genes explain less than half, and the rest is unexplained. This sample lists about 160,000 clones; approximately 72% were detected once. 2% to 2.5% of the sample goes to the ten largest clones. The sample consisted of PBMCs. Source of these receptors: a female donor in good health and CMV-seronegative.

This chain joins TRBV7-2 and TRBJ2-7; 8 positions agree with TRBD2. The junction had 5 bases not matched to a gene; V was cut back by 1 base and J by 6 bases. The CDR3 runs to 14 residues. Germline-derived CDR1 and CDR2 are SGHTA and FQGNSA. Written as DNA, the CDR3 is TGTGCCAGCAGCTTAGTCCAGCGGGAGAGCGAGCAGTACTTC. Its protein is CASSLVQRESEQYF.

This chain uses TRBV9 with TRBJ1-1; 8 nucleotides match TRBD1. Trimming took 1 base from V and 3 from J; bases not matched to a gene: 5. The V gene's germline CDR1 is SGDLS and CDR2 YYNGEE. This CDR3 region has 15 residues. The CDR3 is CASSVLPGQDTEAFF. The CDR3 nucleotides read TGTGCCAGCAGCGTACTACCGGGACAGGACACTGAAGCTTTCTTT.

The rearrangement uses TRBV2 and TRBJ2-1, with 9 positions matching TRBD2. The J segment lost 6 bases and the V segment lost 8 bases, leaving 20 bases of the junction unmatched. The CDR3 has 18 amino acids. The germline CDR1 and CDR2 sequences are SNHLY and FYNNEI. The CDR3 loop reads CASLTRGVAGELRNEQFF. CDR3 DNA sequence: TGTGCCAGCTTAACCCGCGGGGTAGCGGGAGAACTGCGCAATGAGCAGTTCTTC.